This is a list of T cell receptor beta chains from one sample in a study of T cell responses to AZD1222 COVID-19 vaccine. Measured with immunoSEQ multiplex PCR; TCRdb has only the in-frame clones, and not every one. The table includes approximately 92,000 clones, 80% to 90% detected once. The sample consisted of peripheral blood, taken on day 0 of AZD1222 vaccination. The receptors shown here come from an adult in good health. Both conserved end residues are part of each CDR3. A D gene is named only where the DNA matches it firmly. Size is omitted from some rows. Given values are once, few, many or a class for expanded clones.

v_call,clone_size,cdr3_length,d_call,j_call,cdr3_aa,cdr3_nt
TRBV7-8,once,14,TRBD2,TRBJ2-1,CASSRAGGYNEQFF,TGTGCCAGCAGCCGAGCGGGGGGGTACAATGAGCAGTTCTTC
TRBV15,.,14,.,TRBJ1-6,CATSRDPTSSPLHF,TGTGCCACCAGCAGAGATCCCACTTCGTCACCCCTCCACTTT
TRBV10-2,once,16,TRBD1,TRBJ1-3,CASSDSAGGLRNTIYF,TGCGCCAGCAGTGACTCGGCAGGGGGCTTACGAAACACCATATATTTT
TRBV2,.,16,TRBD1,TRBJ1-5,CASSPGQGRGNQPQHF,TGTGCCAGCTCACCGGGACAGGGGCGCGGGAATCAGCCCCAGCATTTT
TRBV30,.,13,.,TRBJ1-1,CAWRDSRNTEAFF,TGTGCCTGGAGGGACAGTAGAAACACTGAAGCTTTCTTT
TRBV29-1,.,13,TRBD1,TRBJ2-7,CSALGQGAYEQYF,TGCAGCGCCTTGGGACAGGGGGCTTACGAGCAGTACTTC
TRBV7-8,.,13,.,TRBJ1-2,CASSPGSLGGYTF,TGTGCCAGCAGCCCCGGGAGTCTGGGCGGCTACACCTTC
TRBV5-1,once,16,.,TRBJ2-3,CASSLVTGGRTDTQYF,TGCGCCAGCAGCTTGGTAACCGGGGGTCGCACAGATACGCAGTATTTT
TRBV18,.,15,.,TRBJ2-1,CASSPGDSDYNEQFF,TGTGCCAGCTCACCAGGAGACTCGGACTACAATGAGCAGTTCTTC
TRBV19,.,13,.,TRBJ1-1,CASSITPNTEAFF,TGTGCCAGTAGTATAACCCCGAACACTGAAGCTTTCTTT
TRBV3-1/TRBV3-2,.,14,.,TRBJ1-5,CASSQDRNNQPQHF,TGTGCCAGCAGCCAAGATAGAAACAATCAGCCCCAGCATTTT